The clone carrying this T cell receptor (beta chain) was picked up a small number of times. Its antigen is as yet unknown. This entry belongs to a study of response to subunit inactivated influenza vaccine. Regarding the study as a whole: Each seasonal influenza vaccination, the authors suggested, recruits few new T cells.

Trimming shortened V by 2 bases and J by 5 bases, and 16 bases separated the two germline ends. This CDR3 has 15 residues. Germline V gene lookup returns CDR1 SGHAT and CDR2 FQDESV (reference sequence). TCRdb reprocessed the RT-PCR reads via MiXCR and lists one record per CDR3 protein. The sample carries over 650,000 distinct CDR3 sequences, less than 20% recorded once. V gene TRBV11-1 combines with J gene TRBJ2-7, with a weak D call TRBD2 (6 bases). The sample here was PBMCs from blood, taken 4 to 6 days after vaccination. The receptor comes from a man between 50 and 59 years old who received an inactivated influenza vaccine. The CDR3 DNA follows: TGTGCCAGCAGCTTAAGAGGGACTCCCAGGCACGAGCAGTACTTC. It specifies CASSLRGTPRHEQYF. Full variable domain (rest looked up from reference TRBV11-1 and TRBJ2-7): EAEVAQSPRYKITEKSQAVAFWCDPISGHATLYWYRQILGQGPELLVQFQDESVVDDSQLPKDRFSAERLKGVDSTLKIQPAELGDSAMYLCASSLRGTPRHEQYFGPGTRLTVT.